What follows is one TCR beta chain and its context. The data were obtained in a study of T cells in localized non-small cell lung cancer. TCRdb's table, derived via immunoSEQ multiplex PCR, lists solely in-frame clones and lacks some. The sample yields 100,000 to 150,000 clones, around 90% seen once. Sequenced here: peripheral blood, sampled before any cancer treatment. The TCR sequence derives from an older female donor with stage I lung adenocarcinoma.

CDR3 sequence (DNA): TGTGCCAGCAGCTTAGCGGCGGGAGTTCCCTACGAGCAGTACTTC. This sequence encodes CASSLAAGVPYEQYF. The chain uses TRBV11-1 and TRBJ2-7; 7 bases are shared with TRBD2. The germline V gene has CDR1 SGHAT and CDR2 FQDESV (reference sequence). This CDR3 has 15 residues. The junction had 4 bases not matched to a gene; V was cut back by 0 bases and J by 2 bases.